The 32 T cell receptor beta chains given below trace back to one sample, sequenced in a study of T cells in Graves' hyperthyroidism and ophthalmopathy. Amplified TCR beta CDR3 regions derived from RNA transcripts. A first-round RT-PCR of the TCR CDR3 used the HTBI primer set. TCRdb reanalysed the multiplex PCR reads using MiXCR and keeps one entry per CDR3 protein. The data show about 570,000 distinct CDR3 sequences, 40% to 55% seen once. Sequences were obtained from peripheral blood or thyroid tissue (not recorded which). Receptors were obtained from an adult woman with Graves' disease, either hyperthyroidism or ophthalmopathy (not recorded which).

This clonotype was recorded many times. The CDR3 region is CSVVEGRPSYEQYF. As DNA, the CDR3 is TGCAGCGTTGTGGAGGGGCGACCATCCTACGAGCAGTACTTC. This chain joins TRBV29-1 and TRBJ2-7, with a weak D call TRBD2 (6 bases). CDR1 is SQVTM and CDR2 is ANQGSEA in the germline V gene. Trimming took off 4 bases at V and 1 base at J, with 14 bases between the two ends. CDR3 size: 14 residues.

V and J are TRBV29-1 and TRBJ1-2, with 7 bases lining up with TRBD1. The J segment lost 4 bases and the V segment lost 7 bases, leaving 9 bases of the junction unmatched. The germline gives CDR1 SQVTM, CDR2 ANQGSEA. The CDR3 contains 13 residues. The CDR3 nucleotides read TGCAGCGGTGGCATCCCAGGGGGCTATGGCTACACCTTC. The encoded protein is CSGGIPGGYGYTF.

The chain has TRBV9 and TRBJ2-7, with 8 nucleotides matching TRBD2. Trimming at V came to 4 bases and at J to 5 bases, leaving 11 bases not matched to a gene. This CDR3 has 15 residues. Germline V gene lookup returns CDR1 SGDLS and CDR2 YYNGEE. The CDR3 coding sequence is TGTGCCAGCAGCCCTCGCCTAGCGGGTGCGGACGAGCAGTACTTC. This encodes CASSPRLAGADEQYF.

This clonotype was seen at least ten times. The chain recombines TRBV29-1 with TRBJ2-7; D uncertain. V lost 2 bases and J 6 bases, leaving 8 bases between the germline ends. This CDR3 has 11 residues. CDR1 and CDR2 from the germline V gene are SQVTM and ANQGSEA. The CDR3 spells CSVEISFEQYF. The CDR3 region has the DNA TGCAGCGTTGAAATTAGTTTCGAGCAGTACTTC.

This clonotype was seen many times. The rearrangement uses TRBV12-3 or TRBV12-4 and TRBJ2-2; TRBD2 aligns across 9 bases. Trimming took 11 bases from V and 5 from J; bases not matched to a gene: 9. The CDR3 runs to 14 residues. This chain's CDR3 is CALSGSLGTGELFF. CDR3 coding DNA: TGTGCCCTTAGCGGGAGTCTTGGTACCGGGGAGCTGTTTTTT.

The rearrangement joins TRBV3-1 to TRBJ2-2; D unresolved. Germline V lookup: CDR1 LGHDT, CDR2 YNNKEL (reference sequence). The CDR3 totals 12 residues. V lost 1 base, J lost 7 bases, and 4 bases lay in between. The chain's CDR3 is CASSQAFGELFF. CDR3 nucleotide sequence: TGTGCCAGCAGCCAAGCGTTCGGGGAGCTGTTTTTT.

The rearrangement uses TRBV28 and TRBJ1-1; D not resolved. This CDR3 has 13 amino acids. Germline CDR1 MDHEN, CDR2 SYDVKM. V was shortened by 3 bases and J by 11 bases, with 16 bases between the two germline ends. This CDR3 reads CASSFTESLRAFF. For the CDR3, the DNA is TGTGCCAGCAGTTTTACCGAGTCGCTTAGGGCTTTCTTT.

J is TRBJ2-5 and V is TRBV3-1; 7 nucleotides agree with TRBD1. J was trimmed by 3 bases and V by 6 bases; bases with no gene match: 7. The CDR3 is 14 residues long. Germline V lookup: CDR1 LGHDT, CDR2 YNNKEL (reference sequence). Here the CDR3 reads CASSPTGVKETQYF. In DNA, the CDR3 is TGTGCCAGCAGTCCAACAGGGGTTAAAGAGACCCAGTACTTC.

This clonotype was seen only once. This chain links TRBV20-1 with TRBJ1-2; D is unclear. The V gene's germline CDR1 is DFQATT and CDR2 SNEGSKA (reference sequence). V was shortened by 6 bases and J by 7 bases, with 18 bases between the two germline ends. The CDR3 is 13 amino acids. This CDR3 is CSALTPLGSGYTF. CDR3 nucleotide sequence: TGCAGTGCCCTCACCCCCTTAGGGAGTGGCTACACCTTC.

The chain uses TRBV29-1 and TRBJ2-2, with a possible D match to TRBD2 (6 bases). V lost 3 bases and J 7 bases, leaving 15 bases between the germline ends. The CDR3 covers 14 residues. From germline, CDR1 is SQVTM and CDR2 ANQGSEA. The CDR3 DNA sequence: TGCAGCGTTGACATCGGGAGTGGTGGCGGGGAGCTGTTTTTT. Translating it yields CSVDIGSGGGELFF.

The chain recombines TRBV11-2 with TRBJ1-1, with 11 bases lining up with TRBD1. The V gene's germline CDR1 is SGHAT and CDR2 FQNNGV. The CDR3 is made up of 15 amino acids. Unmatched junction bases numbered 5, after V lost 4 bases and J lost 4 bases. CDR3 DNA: TGTGCCAGCAGCTCGGGGACAGGGGGAGGCACTGAAGCTTTCTTT. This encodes CASSSGTGGGTEAFF.

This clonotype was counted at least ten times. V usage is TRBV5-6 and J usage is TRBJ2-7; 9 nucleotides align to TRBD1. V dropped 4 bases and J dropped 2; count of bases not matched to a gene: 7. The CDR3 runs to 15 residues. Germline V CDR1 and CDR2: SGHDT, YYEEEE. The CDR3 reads CASSQGTGIAYEQYF. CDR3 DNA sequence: TGTGCCAGCAGCCAAGGGACAGGGATAGCCTACGAGCAGTACTTC. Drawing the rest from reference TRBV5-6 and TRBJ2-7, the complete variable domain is DAGVTQSPTHLIKTRGQQVTLRCSPKSGHDTVSWYQQALGQGPQFIFQYYEEEERQRGNFPDRFSGHQFPNYSSELNVNALLLGDSALYLCASSQGTGIAYEQYFGPGTRLTVT.

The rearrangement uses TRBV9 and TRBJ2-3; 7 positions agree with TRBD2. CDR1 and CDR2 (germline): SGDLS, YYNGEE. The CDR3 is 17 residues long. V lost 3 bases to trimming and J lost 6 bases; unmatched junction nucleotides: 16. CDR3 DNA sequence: TGTGCCAGCAGCGGGGGTTTTGGAGCGGGGCCAGCGGATACGCAGTATTTT. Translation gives CASSGGFGAGPADTQYF.

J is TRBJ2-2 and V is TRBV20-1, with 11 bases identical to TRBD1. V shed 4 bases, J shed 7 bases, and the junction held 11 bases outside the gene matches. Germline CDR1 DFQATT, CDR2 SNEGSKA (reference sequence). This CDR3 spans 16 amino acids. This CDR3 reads CSATQTGTGGVGELFF. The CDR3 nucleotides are TGCAGTGCTACACAAACCGGGACAGGGGGAGTCGGGGAGCTGTTTTTT.

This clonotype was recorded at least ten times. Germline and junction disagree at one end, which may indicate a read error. The CDR3 nucleotides read TGTGCCAGCAGCCGGCTAACAGGGTTTGGAGACACCATATATTTT. Protein product: CASSRLTGFGDTIYF. This rearrangement joins TRBV6-5 to TRBJ1-3, with D possibly TRBD1 on 6 matching bases. The CDR3 runs to 15 residues. The V gene's germline CDR1 is MNHEY and CDR2 SVGAGI.

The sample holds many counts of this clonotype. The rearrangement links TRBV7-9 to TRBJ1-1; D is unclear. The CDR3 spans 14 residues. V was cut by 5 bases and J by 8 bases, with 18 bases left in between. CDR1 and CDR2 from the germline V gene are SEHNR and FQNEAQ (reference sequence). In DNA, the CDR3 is TGTGCCAGCAGCCACGCCCCAAAACATGTCGAAGCTTTCTTT. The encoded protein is CASSHAPKHVEAFF.

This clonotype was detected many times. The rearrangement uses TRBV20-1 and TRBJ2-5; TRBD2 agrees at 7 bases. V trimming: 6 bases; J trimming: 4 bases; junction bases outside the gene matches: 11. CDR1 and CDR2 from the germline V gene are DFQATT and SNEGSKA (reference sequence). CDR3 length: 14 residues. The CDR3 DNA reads TGCAGTGCCGTGCCGGGGGGAGAGGTAGAGACCCAGTACTTC. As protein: CSAVPGGEVETQYF.

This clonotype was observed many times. The CDR3 region has the DNA TGCGCCAGCAGCTTGGACCAGGGGGGACAAGAGACCCAGTACTTC. Its protein product is CASSLDQGGQETQYF. The gene calls are TRBV5-1 and TRBJ2-5, with a weak D call TRBD1 (7 bases). The CDR3 contains 15 residues. V dropped 0 bases and J dropped 2 bases, with 11 bases sitting between them. Per germline, CDR1 SGHRS and CDR2 YFSETQ. Supplemented by reference TRBV5-1 and TRBJ2-5, the full variable domain reads KAGVTQTPRYLIKTRGQQVTLSCSPISGHRSVSWYQQTPGQGLQFLFEYFSETQRNKGNFPGRFSGRQFSNSRSEMNVSTLELGDSALYLCASSLDQGGQETQYFGPGTRLLVL.

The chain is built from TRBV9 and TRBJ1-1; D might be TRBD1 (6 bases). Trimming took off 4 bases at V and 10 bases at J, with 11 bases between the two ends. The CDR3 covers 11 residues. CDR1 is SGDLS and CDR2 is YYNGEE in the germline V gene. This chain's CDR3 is CASSRDTRAFF. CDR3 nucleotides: TGTGCCAGCAGCCGGGACACAAGAGCTTTCTTT.

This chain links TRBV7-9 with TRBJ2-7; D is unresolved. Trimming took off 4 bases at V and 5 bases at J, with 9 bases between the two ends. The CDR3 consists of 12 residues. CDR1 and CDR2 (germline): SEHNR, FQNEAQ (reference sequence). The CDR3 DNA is TGTGCCAGCAGCTCCAGAGGCCACGAGCAGTACTTC. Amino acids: CASSSRGHEQYF.

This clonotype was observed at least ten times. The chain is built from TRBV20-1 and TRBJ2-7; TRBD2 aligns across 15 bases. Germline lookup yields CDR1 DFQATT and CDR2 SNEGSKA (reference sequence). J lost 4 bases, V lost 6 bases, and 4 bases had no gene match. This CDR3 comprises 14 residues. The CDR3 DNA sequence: TGCAGTGCCCTTGGGACTAGCGGGAGGTACGAGCAGTACTTC. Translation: CSALGTSGRYEQYF.

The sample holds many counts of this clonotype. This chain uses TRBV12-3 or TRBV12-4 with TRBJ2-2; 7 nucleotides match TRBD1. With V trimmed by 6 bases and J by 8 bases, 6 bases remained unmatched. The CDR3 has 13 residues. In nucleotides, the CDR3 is TGTGCCAGCAGACTGACAGGGTATGGGGAGCTGTTTTTT. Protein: CASRLTGYGELFF.

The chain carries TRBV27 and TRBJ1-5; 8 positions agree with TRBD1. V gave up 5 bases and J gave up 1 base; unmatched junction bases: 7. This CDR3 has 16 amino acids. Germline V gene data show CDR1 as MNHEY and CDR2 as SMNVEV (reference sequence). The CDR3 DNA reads TGTGCCAGCAGTGGCTACAGGGGGGGAAGCAATCAGCCCCAGCATTTT. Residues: CASSGYRGGSNQPQHF.

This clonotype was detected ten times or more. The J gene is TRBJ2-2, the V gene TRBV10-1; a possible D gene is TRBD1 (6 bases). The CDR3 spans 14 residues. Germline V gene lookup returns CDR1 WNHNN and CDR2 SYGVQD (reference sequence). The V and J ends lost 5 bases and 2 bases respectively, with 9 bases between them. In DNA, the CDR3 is TGCGCCAGCAGTTGGGGGCCCAACACCGGGGAGCTGTTTTTT. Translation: CASSWGPNTGELFF.

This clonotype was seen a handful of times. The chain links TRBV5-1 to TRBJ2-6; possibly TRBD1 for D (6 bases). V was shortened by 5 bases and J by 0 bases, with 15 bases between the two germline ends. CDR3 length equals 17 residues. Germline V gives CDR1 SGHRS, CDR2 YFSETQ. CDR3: CASSTSTGFSGANVLTF. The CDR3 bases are TGCGCCAGCAGTACCTCCACAGGGTTCTCTGGGGCCAACGTCCTGACTTTC.

CDR3 nucleotide sequence: TGTGCCAGCAGTGGGGGACTAGCGGGAGGGACGCACGAGCAGTACTTC. Its protein product is CASSGGLAGGTHEQYF. The rearrangement links TRBV25-1 to TRBJ2-7; TRBD2 matches 16 bases. The germline gives CDR1 MGHDK, CDR2 SYGVNS. This CDR3 region has 16 residues. The trim removed 4 bases at V and 5 bases at J, leaving 5 bases unmatched.

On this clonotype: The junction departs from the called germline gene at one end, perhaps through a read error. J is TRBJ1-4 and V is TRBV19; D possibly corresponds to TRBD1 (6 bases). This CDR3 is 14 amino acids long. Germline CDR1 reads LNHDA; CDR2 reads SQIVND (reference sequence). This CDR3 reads CASSSRGRNEKLFF. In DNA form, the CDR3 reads TGTGCCAGTAGTAGCAGGGGACGAAATGAAAAGCTGTTTTTT.

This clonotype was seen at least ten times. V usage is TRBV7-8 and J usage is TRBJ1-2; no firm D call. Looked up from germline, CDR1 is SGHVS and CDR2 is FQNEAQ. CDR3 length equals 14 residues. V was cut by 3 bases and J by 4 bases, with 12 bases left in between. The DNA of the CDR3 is TGTGCCAGCAGCTTGACTATGCGCGGCTATGGCTACACCTTC. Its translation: CASSLTMRGYGYTF.

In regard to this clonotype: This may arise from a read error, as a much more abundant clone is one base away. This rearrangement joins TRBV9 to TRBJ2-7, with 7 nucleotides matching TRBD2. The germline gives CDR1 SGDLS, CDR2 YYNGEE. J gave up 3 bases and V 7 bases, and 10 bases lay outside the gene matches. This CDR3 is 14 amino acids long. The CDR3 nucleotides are TGTGCCAGCGGCCAAACCGGGACTAACTACGAGCAGTACTTC. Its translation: CASGQTGTNYEQYF.

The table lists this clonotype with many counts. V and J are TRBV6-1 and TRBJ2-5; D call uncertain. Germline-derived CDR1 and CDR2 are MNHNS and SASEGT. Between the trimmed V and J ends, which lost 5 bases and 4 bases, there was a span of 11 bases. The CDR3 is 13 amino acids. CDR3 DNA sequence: TGTGCCAGCAGTAGGGTTTTAGGAGAGACCCAGTACTTC. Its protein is CASSRVLGETQYF.

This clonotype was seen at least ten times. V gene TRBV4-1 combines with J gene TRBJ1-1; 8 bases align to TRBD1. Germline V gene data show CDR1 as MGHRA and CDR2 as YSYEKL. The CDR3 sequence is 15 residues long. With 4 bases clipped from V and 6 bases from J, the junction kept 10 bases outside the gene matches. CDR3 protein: CASSPAFDRGAEAFF. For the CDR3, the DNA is TGCGCCAGCAGCCCAGCCTTCGACAGGGGTGCTGAAGCTTTCTTT.

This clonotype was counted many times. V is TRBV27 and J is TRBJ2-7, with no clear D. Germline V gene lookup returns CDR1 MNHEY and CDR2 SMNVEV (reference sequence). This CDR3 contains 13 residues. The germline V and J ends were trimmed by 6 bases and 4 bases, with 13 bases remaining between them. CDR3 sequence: CASRKPPFYEQYF. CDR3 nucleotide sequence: TGTGCCAGCAGAAAGCCGCCTTTTTACGAGCAGTACTTC.